Each of the 29 T cell receptor beta chains below was sequenced from the same sample in a study of cytomegalovirus exposure and HLA in healthy donors. Sequencing was performed with immunoSEQ multiplex PCR; in TCRdb, only in-frame clones are kept and a portion is missing. Counted here are approximately 82,000 clones, 85% to 95% occurring once; the ten biggest clones make up approximately 0.73%. The sample comprised PBMCs. The receptors here all came from a woman aged 18-35 years in good health and CMV-seronegative.

V is TRBV2 and J is TRBJ1-5; D possibly corresponds to TRBD1 (6 bases). The CDR3 length is 15 residues. The V gene's germline CDR1 is SNHLY and CDR2 FYNNEI. V lost 5 bases, J lost 7 bases, and 18 bases lay in between. CDR3 bases: TGTGCCAGCAGTCCCCAGGGGAGTGTGAGGCAGCCCCAGCATTTT. Protein product: CASSPQGSVRQPQHF.

The chain uses TRBV6-5 and TRBJ1-2; D gene ambiguous. From germline, CDR1 is MNHEY and CDR2 SVGAGI. V was cut by 7 bases and J by 9 bases, with 24 bases left in between. The CDR3 totals 15 residues. The CDR3 DNA reads TGTGCCAGCACTAGCAGCCAGTACAGAGATGTTCGCTACACCTTC. Translated, it gives CASTSSQYRDVRYTF.

In DNA form, the CDR3 reads TGTGCCAGCACGGGGCGGGGGGCGAACACTGAAGCTTTCTTT. The encoded protein is CASTGRGANTEAFF. The chain links TRBV2 to TRBJ1-1; possible D gene TRBD1, 6 bases. V dropped 7 bases and J dropped 1 base, with 13 bases sitting between them. Per the germline V gene, CDR1 is SNHLY and CDR2 is FYNNEI. CDR3 length: 14 amino acids.

The chain recombines TRBV7-6 with TRBJ2-1, with 9 bases lining up with TRBD2. V shed 3 bases and J 8 bases; nucleotides not matched to a gene: 5. CDR3 length equals 14 residues. The V gene's germline CDR1 is SGHVS and CDR2 FNYEAQ. The CDR3 here is CASSFLAGSDEQFF. The CDR3 DNA reads as TGTGCCAGCAGCTTCCTAGCGGGGAGCGATGAGCAGTTCTTC.

The chain carries TRBV5-4 and TRBJ2-3; D remains ambiguous. Germline CDR1 is SGHNT and CDR2 is YYREEE (reference sequence). CDR3 length: 13 amino acids. V lost 0 bases and J lost 7, with 9 bases in between. CDR3 nucleotide sequence: TGTGCCAGCAGCTTGGGCTACTTGAATACGCAGTATTTT. Translation: CASSLGYLNTQYF.

J is TRBJ2-5 and V is TRBV7-6, with TRBD1 matching 7 bases. Germline trimming cut 5 bases from V and 2 bases from J; bases unmatched to any gene: 8. The CDR3 sequence is 15 residues long. Germline V gene data show CDR1 as SGHVS and CDR2 as FNYEAQ. CDR3 in DNA: TGTGCCAGCAGCCCAAACAGGGGCGGGCAAGAGACCCAGTACTTC. This encodes CASSPNRGGQETQYF.

This clone was recorded once. The J gene is TRBJ2-3, the V gene TRBV7-2; 9 nucleotides line up with TRBD2. The length of the CDR3 is 15 residues. Germline trimming cut 5 bases from V and 5 bases from J; bases unmatched to any gene: 8. Per the germline V gene, CDR1 is SGHTA and CDR2 is FQGNSA. The CDR3 coding sequence is TGTGCCAGCAGCCCCGGGATAGCGGGAGTAGATACGCAGTATTTT. Translated: CASSPGIAGVDTQYF.

V usage is TRBV15 and J usage is TRBJ1-1, with D possibly matching TRBD1 (6 bases). Germline V lookup: CDR1 LNHNV, CDR2 YYDKDF (reference sequence). The CDR3 is 16 residues long. V lost 0 bases, J lost 1 base, and 12 bases lay in between. CDR3 sequence (DNA): TGTGCCACCAGCAGAGATCAGGGGACACGGAACACTGAAGCTTTCTTT. Translated: CATSRDQGTRNTEAFF.

The chain combines TRBV23-1 with TRBJ2-7; tentatively, D is TRBD2 (5 bases). TRBV23-1 is marked as an open reading frame, function uncertain. This CDR3 contains 12 residues. V lost 4 bases to trimming and J lost 3 bases, with 7 bases between them. The CDR3 is CASSPRDYEQYF. The CDR3 region has the DNA TGCGCCAGCAGTCCCCGGGACTACGAGCAGTACTTC.

The chain couples TRBV7-2 to TRBJ2-5; 12 bases map to TRBD2. Germline V lookup: CDR1 SGHTA, CDR2 FQGNSA. The CDR3 runs 16 residues. V was clipped by 3 bases and J by 4 bases; unmatched bases: 6. Here the CDR3 DNA reads TGTGCCAGCAGCTTGGCTAGCGGGGGGGCAGGAGAGACCCAGTACTTC. Encoded protein: CASSLASGGAGETQYF.

This rearrangement joins TRBV9 to TRBJ2-7, with unresolved D. The V gene lost 5 bases and the J gene lost 6 bases, with 18 bases spanning the gap. CDR3 length: 14 amino acids. Looked up from germline, CDR1 is SGDLS and CDR2 is YYNGEE. CDR3 sequence (DNA): TGTGCCAGCAGTCGTGACGATCCACGGAGCGAGCAGTACTTC. It specifies CASSRDDPRSEQYF.

CDR3 DNA sequence: TGCAGCGTGATCAAGGAGGCCCACGAGCAGTACTTC. Protein product: CSVIKEAHEQYF. The V and J genes are TRBV29-1 and TRBJ2-7, with D perhaps matching TRBD2 (5 bases). CDR3 length: 12 residues. Germline V CDR1 and CDR2: SQVTM, ANQGSEA. V dropped 6 bases and J dropped 5 bases, with 14 bases sitting between them.

The chain couples TRBV7-9 to TRBJ1-2; D is unclear. There are 14 residues in the CDR3. Germline-derived CDR1 and CDR2 are SEHNR and FQNEAQ (reference sequence). The V end lost 5 bases, the J end lost 3 bases, and 13 bases lay between the germline ends. In nucleotides, the CDR3 is TGTGCCAGCAGCGTCAGCGGCGGAGACTATGGCTACACCTTC. It encodes CASSVSGGDYGYTF.

V gene TRBV11-2 combines with J gene TRBJ2-3; D perhaps matches TRBD2 (5 bases). Germline V gene lookup returns CDR1 SGHAT and CDR2 FQNNGV. Trimming cost V 7 bases and J 3 bases, with 17 bases left between them. The CDR3 is made up of 15 amino acids. This CDR3 reads CASNPELARTDTQYF. The DNA of the CDR3 is TGTGCCAGCAACCCCGAGCTAGCAAGGACAGATACGCAGTATTTT. Supplemented by reference TRBV11-2 and TRBJ2-3, the full variable domain reads EAGVAQSPRYKIIEKRQSVAFWCNPISGHATLYWYQQILGQGPKLLIQFQNNGVVDDSQLPKDRFSAERLKGVDSTLKIQPAKLEDSAVYLCASNPELARTDTQYFGPGTRLTVL.

The rearrangement links TRBV7-2 to TRBJ2-7; D unresolved. CDR3 length equals 12 residues. The V end lost 6 bases, the J end lost 1 base, and 7 bases lay between the germline ends. Germline V gene data show CDR1 as SGHTA and CDR2 as FQGNSA. CDR3 residues: CASRSPSYEQYF. CDR3 coding DNA: TGTGCCAGCAGGTCCCCTTCCTACGAGCAGTACTTC. The whole variable domain, filled in from reference TRBV7-2 and TRBJ2-7, reads GAGVSQSPSNKVTEKGKDVELRCDPISGHTALYWYRQSLGQGLEFLIYFQGNSAPDKSGLPSDRFSAERTGGSVSTLTIQRTQQEDSAVYLCASRSPSYEQYFGPGTRLTVT.

A word on this clone: The junction departs from germline at one end; a sequencing error may be responsible. The chain links TRBV6-1 to TRBJ2-5, with D possibly TRBD1 on 6 matching bases. This CDR3 region has 17 residues. From germline, CDR1 is MNHNS and CDR2 SASEGT. The DNA for the CDR3 is TGTGCCAGCAGGGAAGATCGAACAGGGTTAGATGCGGAGACCCAGTACTTC. Its translation: CASREDRTGLDAETQYF.

V gene TRBV19 combines with J gene TRBJ1-2; a weak D match, TRBD1 (5 bases). The V and J ends lost 2 bases and 4 bases respectively, with 14 bases between them. CDR1 is LNHDA and CDR2 is SQIVND in the germline V gene (reference sequence). CDR3 size: 15 residues. CDR3 bases: TGTGCCAGTAGTATAATCTCCCAGGGCATCTATGGCTACACCTTC. Protein: CASSIISQGIYGYTF.

The rearrangement links TRBV2 to TRBJ2-3, with a possible D match to TRBD1 (6 bases). CDR1 SNHLY and CDR2 FYNNEI come from the germline V gene. This CDR3 has 15 amino acids. Trimming took off 6 bases at V and 3 bases at J, with 16 bases between the two ends. The CDR3 coding sequence is TGTGCCAGCAGACAAAGATGGGGGCAAACAGATACGCAGTATTTT. This gives the protein CASRQRWGQTDTQYF.

The chain couples TRBV5-1 to TRBJ2-3; 7 nucleotides align to TRBD1. Trimming at V came to 3 bases and at J to 3 bases, leaving 7 bases not matched to a gene. Germline-derived CDR1 and CDR2 are SGHRS and YFSETQ. This CDR3 region has 15 residues. CDR3 region: CASSSGQFFTDTQYF. The DNA of the CDR3 is TGCGCCAGCAGCTCGGGACAGTTTTTTACAGATACGCAGTATTTT.

This rearrangement joins TRBV6-5 to TRBJ1-2, with D possibly being TRBD1 (6 bases). There are 14 residues in the CDR3. The ends were cut back, 8 bases at V and 4 bases at J, with 17 bases in the middle. Germline V lookup: CDR1 MNHEY, CDR2 SVGAGI. The CDR3 coding sequence is TGTGCCAGCCGAGAAGGGGGTCTGGGCTATGGCTACACCTTC. As protein: CASREGGLGYGYTF.

The J gene is TRBJ1-1, the V gene TRBV18, with D possibly matching TRBD1 (5 bases). Germline V gene data show CDR1 as KGHSH and CDR2 as LQKENI. The CDR3 runs to 14 residues. V was shortened by 2 bases and J by 7 bases, with 14 bases between the two germline ends. In DNA, the CDR3 is TGTGCCAGCTCACCAAGCGGGCAGGGCGGTGAAGCTTTCTTT. It translates to CASSPSGQGGEAFF.

Only one count was recorded for this clone. The same CDR3 is also encoded by other DNA sequences in this sample. This chain's CDR3 is CASSLAGGETQYF. The CDR3, as DNA: TGCGCCAGCAGCTTGGCGGGCGGGGAGACCCAGTACTTC. The V call is TRBV5-1, the J call TRBJ2-5; D might be TRBD2 (5 bases). Germline V gene sequence: CDR1 SGHRS, CDR2 YFSETQ. This CDR3 comprises 13 residues. Trimming cost V 0 bases and J 5 bases, with 8 bases left between them. Combining the CDR3 with reference TRBV5-1 and TRBJ2-5 gives the whole variable domain KAGVTQTPRYLIKTRGQQVTLSCSPISGHRSVSWYQQTPGQGLQFLFEYFSETQRNKGNFPGRFSGRQFSNSRSEMNVSTLELGDSALYLCASSLAGGETQYFGPGTRLLVL.

The chain employs TRBV9 and TRBJ2-1, with TRBD2 matching 11 bases. The CDR3 contains 17 residues. The V segment lost 3 bases and the J segment 0 bases; nucleotides outside the gene matches: 5. The germline CDR1 and CDR2 sequences are SGDLS and YYNGEE. CDR3 bases: TGTGCCAGCAGCGCAACCGGGACTAGCGGCTCCTACAATGAGCAGTTCTTC. As protein: CASSATGTSGSYNEQFF.

The V call is TRBV28, the J call TRBJ1-2; 7 positions agree with TRBD1. CDR1 and CDR2 from the germline V gene are MDHEN and SYDVKM. The CDR3 has 15 amino acids. The V gene end was trimmed by 7 bases and the J gene end by 4 bases; junction bases not matched to a gene: 12. CDR3 protein: CASTQRQGSSYGYTF. The CDR3 nucleotides are TGTGCCAGCACCCAAAGACAGGGTTCATCCTATGGCTACACCTTC.

The chain joins TRBV5-5 to TRBJ1-1, with D perhaps TRBD1 (5 bases). The germline gives CDR1 SGHKS, CDR2 YYEKEE (reference sequence). V lost 7 bases, J lost 3 bases, and 16 bases lay in between. The CDR3 is 14 amino acids. The CDR3 coding sequence is TGTGCCAGCCGCGGGATACGGGGGGACACTGAAGCTTTCTTT. Translated: CASRGIRGDTEAFF. Combining the CDR3 with reference TRBV5-5 and TRBJ1-1 gives the whole variable domain DAGVTQSPTHLIKTRGQQVTLRCSPISGHKSVSWYQQVLGQGPQFIFQYYEKEERGRGNFPDRFSARQFPNYSSELNVNALLLGDSALYLCASRGIRGDTEAFFGQGTRLTVV.

The rearrangement uses TRBV9 and TRBJ2-1; D possibly corresponds to TRBD2 (6 bases). Germline lookup yields CDR1 SGDLS and CDR2 YYNGEE. This CDR3 contains 16 residues. The germline V and J ends were trimmed by 2 bases and 0 bases, with 12 bases remaining between them. The CDR3 DNA reads as TGTGCCAGCAGCGTCGCTAGCGACAGCTCCTACAATGAGCAGTTCTTC. Protein product: CASSVASDSSYNEQFF.

This clone has only one observation. This chain uses TRBV19 with TRBJ1-5; D gene ambiguous. V lost 10 bases and J lost 1, with 8 bases in between. Looked up from germline, CDR1 is LNHDA and CDR2 is SQIVND (reference sequence). CDR3 length: 12 amino acids. CDR3 bases: TGTGCCACCCGAGAGAGCAATCAGCCCCAGCATTTT. This sequence encodes CATRESNQPQHF.

The V and J genes are TRBV5-1 and TRBJ2-5; TRBD2 matches at 7 bases. Germline V lookup: CDR1 SGHRS, CDR2 YFSETQ. Trimming cost V 4 bases and J 4 bases; bases outside gene matches: 16. The CDR3 runs 17 residues. The CDR3 nucleotides read TGCGCCAGCAGCATAACTTTAGTGGGAGGGCCTGGAGAGACCCAGTACTTC. Translating gives CASSITLVGGPGETQYF.

The chain uses TRBV4-3 and TRBJ1-4; 7 bases match TRBD1. J lost 4 bases, V lost 4 bases, and 3 bases had no gene match. Germline V gene sequence: CDR1 LGHNA, CDR2 YSLEER. This CDR3 is 14 amino acids long. The CDR3 DNA is TGCGCCAGCAGCCGGGACAGACTTAATGAAAAACTGTTTTTT. It is translated as CASSRDRLNEKLFF.